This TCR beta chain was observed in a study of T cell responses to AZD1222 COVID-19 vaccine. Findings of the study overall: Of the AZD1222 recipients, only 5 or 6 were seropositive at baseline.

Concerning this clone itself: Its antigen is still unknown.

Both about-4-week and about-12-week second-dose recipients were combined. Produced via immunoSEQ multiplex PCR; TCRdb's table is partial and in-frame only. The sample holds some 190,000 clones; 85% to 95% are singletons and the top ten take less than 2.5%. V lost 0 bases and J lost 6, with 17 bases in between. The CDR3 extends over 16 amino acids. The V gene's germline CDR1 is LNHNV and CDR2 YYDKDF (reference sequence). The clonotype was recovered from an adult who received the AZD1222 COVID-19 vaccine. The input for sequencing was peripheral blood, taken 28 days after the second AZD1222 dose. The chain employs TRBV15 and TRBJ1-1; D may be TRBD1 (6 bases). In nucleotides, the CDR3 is TGTGCCACCAGCAGAGATCGATTTGAGGGGGAAGCTGAAGCTTTCTTT. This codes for CATSRDRFEGEAEAFF.